Following are 2 T cell receptor beta chains from one sample sequenced in a study of OX40 agonist ivuxolimab in advanced cancers. Repertoires were generated with immunoSEQ multiplex PCR, while TCRdb's copy carries only in-frame clones and drops some. The data hold 40,000 to 50,000 clones, with approximately 90% observed a single time. Material: CD4+ or CD8+ T cells sorted from blood, obtained in a trial of the OX40 agonist ivuxolimab. The receptors stem from an adult with an advanced solid tumor such as melanoma, head and neck, liver or kidney cancer.

The chain joins TRBV19 to TRBJ2-1; D perhaps matches TRBD2 (6 bases). Trimming removed 0 bases from V and 0 bases from J, with 12 bases in between. This CDR3 spans 17 amino acids. The germline CDR1 and CDR2 sequences are LNHDA and SQIVND (reference sequence). For the CDR3, the DNA is TGTGCCAGTAGTATAGACCAACGGGAGCCCTCCTACAATGAGCAGTTCTTC. Translating gives CASSIDQREPSYNEQFF.

The genes are TRBV7-9 and TRBJ2-7; D is unclear. Germline V gene sequence: CDR1 SEHNR, CDR2 FQNEAQ (reference sequence). The CDR3 sequence is 13 residues long. Trimming took off 5 bases at V and 1 base at J, with 9 bases between the two ends. The DNA of the CDR3 is TGTGCCAGCAGCCCCGCCGGGTCCTACGAGCAGTACTTC. Its protein is CASSPAGSYEQYF. Full variable domain (outside the CDR3, taken from reference TRBV7-9 and TRBJ2-7): DTGVSQNPRHKITKRGQNVTFRCDPISEHNRLYWYRQTLGQGPEFLTYFQNEAQLEKSRLLSDRFSAERPKGSFSTLEIQRTEQGDSAMYLCASSPAGSYEQYFGPGTRLTVT.